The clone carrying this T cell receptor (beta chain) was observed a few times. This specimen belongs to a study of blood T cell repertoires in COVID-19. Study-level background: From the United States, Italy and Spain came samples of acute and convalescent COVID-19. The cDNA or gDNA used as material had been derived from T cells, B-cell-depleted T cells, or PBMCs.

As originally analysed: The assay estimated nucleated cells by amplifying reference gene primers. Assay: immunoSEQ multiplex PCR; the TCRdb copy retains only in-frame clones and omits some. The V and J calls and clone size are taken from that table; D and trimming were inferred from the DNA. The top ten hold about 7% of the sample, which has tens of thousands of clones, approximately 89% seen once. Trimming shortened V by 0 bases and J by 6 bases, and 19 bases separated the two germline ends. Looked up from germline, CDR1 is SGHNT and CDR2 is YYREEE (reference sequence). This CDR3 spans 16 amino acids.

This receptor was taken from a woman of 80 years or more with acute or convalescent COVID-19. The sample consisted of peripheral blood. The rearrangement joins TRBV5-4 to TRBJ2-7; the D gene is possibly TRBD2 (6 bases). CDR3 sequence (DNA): TGTGCCAGCAGCTTGGAAGGAGGGGTCCCCTCAGGCGAGCAGTACTTC. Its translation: CASSLEGGVPSGEQYF.